The 6 T cell receptor beta chains in this list originate from one sample, sequenced in a study of a mutant IDH1 vaccine in newly diagnosed glioma. For these TCRs, the target antigens are not known. This sample's time point: week 23, last vaccination. The investigators gave 300 ug of mutant IDH1 20-mer peptide in each vaccine dose, together with topical imiquimod. The data were produced by immunoSEQ multiplex PCR, yet TCRdb's version contains in-frame clones alone and is incomplete. This sample yields 50,000 to 70,000 clones, of which over 75% are seen a single time; 13% belongs to the top ten. This sample comprised PBMCs, obtained from a glioma patient whose treatment included an IDH1 peptide vaccine. Receptors were obtained from a man between 18 and 35 years old with glioma.

This clone was detected a few times. The V call is TRBV14, the J call TRBJ2-2; D ambiguous. This CDR3 has 12 residues. CDR1 is SGHDN and CDR2 is FVKESK in the germline V gene. The V end lost 7 bases, the J end lost 7 bases, and 10 bases lay between the germline ends. For the CDR3, the DNA is TGTGCCAGCAACCATATCCTCGGGGAGCTGTTTTTT. Protein: CASNHILGELFF.

This chain uses TRBV2 with TRBJ2-7, with 9 bases matching TRBD1. V was clipped by 4 bases and J by 0 bases; unmatched bases: 7. Germline V gives CDR1 SNHLY, CDR2 FYNNEI. The CDR3 contains 16 residues. This CDR3 is CASSGRQGVSSYEQYF. The DNA for the CDR3 is TGTGCCAGCAGTGGTAGACAGGGGGTGAGCTCCTACGAGCAGTACTTC. Combining the CDR3 with reference TRBV2 and TRBJ2-7 gives the whole variable domain EPEVTQTPSHQVTQMGQEVILRCVPISNHLYFYWYRQILGQKVEFLVSFYNNEISEKSEIFDDQFSVERPDGSNFTLKIRSTKLEDSAMYFCASSGRQGVSSYEQYFGPGTRLTVT.

In the case of this clone: Mismatch with germline at one junction end may stem from a read error. V is TRBV30 and J is TRBJ1-2, with D hard to call. This CDR3 comprises 11 residues. CDR1 and CDR2 from the germline V gene are GTSNPN and SVGIG (reference sequence). CDR3 DNA: TGTGCCCGGAGTGGGCTCGGTGGCTACACCTTC. Its protein product is CARSGLGGYTF.

V gene TRBV2 combines with J gene TRBJ2-5; TRBD2 agrees at 11 bases. The CDR3 loop spans 15 amino acids. Losses at the gene ends were 6 bases for V and 5 bases for J; bases not matched to a gene: 8. CDR1 and CDR2 from the germline V gene are SNHLY and FYNNEI. CDR3 loop: CASSPRLAGRETQYF. CDR3 in DNA: TGTGCCAGCAGCCCCAGACTAGCGGGAAGGGAGACCCAGTACTTC. Using reference TRBV2 and TRBJ2-5 for the parts outside the CDR3, the full variable domain is EPEVTQTPSHQVTQMGQEVILRCVPISNHLYFYWYRQILGQKVEFLVSFYNNEISEKSEIFDDQFSVERPDGSNFTLKIRSTKLEDSAMYFCASSPRLAGRETQYFGPGTRLLVL.

The rearrangement uses TRBV6-4 and TRBJ2-5, with 8 bases fitting TRBD2. Trimming took 6 bases from V and 1 from J; bases not matched to a gene: 10. CDR1 and CDR2 (germline): MRHNA, SNTAGT. CDR3 size: 16 residues. The CDR3 reads CASSTGGQGSQETQYF. CDR3 in DNA: TGTGCCAGCAGCACGGGGGGGCAGGGTAGCCAAGAGACCCAGTACTTC.

The sample holds one count of this clone. V gene TRBV11-2 combines with J gene TRBJ2-5, with 13 nucleotides matching TRBD2. V trimming: 6 bases; J trimming: 2 bases; junction bases outside the gene matches: 6. The germline CDR1 and CDR2 sequences are SGHAT and FQNNGV. This CDR3 has 16 residues. CDR3 bases: TGTGCCAGCAGGACCGGGACTAGCGGGGAGCAAGAGACCCAGTACTTC. Translation: CASRTGTSGEQETQYF.